Below, 7 T cell receptor beta chains from the same sample are listed, as sequenced in a study of blood T cell repertoires in COVID-19. The protocol was immunoSEQ multiplex PCR, while the TCRdb copy is restricted to in-frame clones and leaves out a portion. Among about 150,000 clones listed, about four fifths were seen once. The sequencing sample was made of peripheral blood. Source of these receptors: a woman older than 75 with acute or convalescent COVID-19.

This rearrangement joins TRBV7-9 to TRBJ1-5, with 8 bases fitting TRBD1. V lost 5 bases to trimming and J lost 6 bases; unmatched junction nucleotides: 6. Germline V gene lookup returns CDR1 SEHNR and CDR2 FQNEAQ (reference sequence). CDR3 size: 14 residues. The CDR3 region has the DNA TGTGCCAGCAGCCCGGCAGGGGGCGGTCAGCCCCAGCATTTT. It codes for CASSPAGGGQPQHF.

This clone was recorded once. Compared with germline, one end of the junction differs, possibly owing to a read error. The V call is TRBV7-2, the J call TRBJ2-7; D is possibly TRBD1 (6 bases). Germline assignment: CDR1 SGHTA and CDR2 FQGNSA. The CDR3 covers 16 residues. The CDR3 DNA is TGTGCCAGCAGCCAAGGGGGTGCCCTCAACCCCTACAAGCAGTACTTC. Encoded protein: CASSQGGALNPYKQYF. The variable domain in full, with the rest retrieved from reference TRBV7-2 and TRBJ2-7, is GAGVSQSPSNKVTEKGKDVELRCDPISGHTALYWYRQSLGQGLEFLIYFQGNSAPDKSGLPSDRFSAERTGGSVSTLTIQRTQQEDSAVYLCASSQGGALNPYKQYFGPGTRLTVT.

The sample holds a few counts of this clone. The V and J genes are TRBV7-2 and TRBJ2-7, with D possibly matching TRBD2 (5 bases). Germline CDR1 and CDR2: SGHTA and FQGNSA. Between the trimmed V and J ends, which lost 5 bases and 3 bases, there was a span of 8 bases. The CDR3 extends over 12 amino acids. Here the CDR3 reads CASSPAGYEQYF. The CDR3 DNA is TGTGCCAGCAGCCCGGCGGGCTACGAGCAGTACTTC.

V and J are TRBV7-9 and TRBJ1-2, with TRBD1 as a possible D gene (5 bases). This CDR3 has 14 amino acids. V was pared by 8 bases and J by 1 base, with 14 bases between. Per the germline V gene, CDR1 is SEHNR and CDR2 is FQNEAQ (reference sequence). The CDR3 DNA reads as TGTGCCAGCCGACCGGGGGAGAGTAACTATGGCTACACCTTC. Translated: CASRPGESNYGYTF.

The rearrangement joins TRBV28 to TRBJ1-1, with no clear D. Germline loops: CDR1 MDHEN, CDR2 SYDVKM. Trimming shortened V by 7 bases and J by 2 bases, and 17 bases separated the two germline ends. The CDR3 contains 15 residues. The CDR3 spells CASTSSTGVNTEAFF. DNA for the CDR3: TGTGCCAGCACTTCCTCAACCGGGGTCAACACTGAAGCTTTCTTT.

The rearrangement links TRBV7-9 to TRBJ2-1, with a possible D match to TRBD2 (5 bases). The germline gives CDR1 SEHNR, CDR2 FQNEAQ (reference sequence). V was shortened by 6 bases and J by 7 bases, with 13 bases between the two germline ends. The CDR3 loop spans 13 amino acids. The CDR3 is CASRTTVGNEQFF. CDR3 coding DNA: TGTGCCAGCAGGACTACCGTCGGAAATGAGCAGTTCTTC. The full variable domain, in which reference TRBV7-9 and TRBJ2-1 provide the parts outside the CDR3, is DTGVSQNPRHKITKRGQNVTFRCDPISEHNRLYWYRQTLGQGPEFLTYFQNEAQLEKSRLLSDRFSAERPKGSFSTLEIQRTEQGDSAMYLCASRTTVGNEQFFGPGTRLTVL.

The chain combines TRBV7-9 with TRBJ1-1, with D unresolved. This CDR3 has 13 amino acids. Germline loops: CDR1 SEHNR, CDR2 FQNEAQ (reference sequence). Trimming removed 5 bases from V and 2 bases from J, with 9 bases in between. The CDR3 loop is CASSLNSNTEAFF. In DNA form, the CDR3 reads TGTGCCAGCAGCCTCAACAGTAACACTGAAGCTTTCTTT.